The clone carrying this TCR beta chain appeared a few times. The CDR3 loop spans 15 amino acids. The germline CDR1 and CDR2 sequences are SGHVS and FQNEAQ. V lost 4 bases, J lost 0 bases, and 4 bases stayed unmatched. TCRdb keeps only in-frame clones here, not all; method: immunoSEQ multiplex PCR. Of a few hundred thousand clones listed, under 90% are singletons. This sample was taken from a study of blood T cell repertoires in COVID-19. Study information: The United States, Italy and Spain were the sources of the acute and convalescent COVID-19 samples. PBMCs, B-cell-depleted T cells, or T cells provided the cDNA or gDNA that made up the material.

Participant-given clinical history determined each cohort assignment. This sequence originates from a woman in her thirties who had recovered from COVID-19. The rearrangement links TRBV7-8 to TRBJ1-1; 8 nucleotides match TRBD1. Sequenced: PBMCs or T cells enriched from blood (not recorded which). As DNA, the CDR3 is TGTGCCAGCAGCTGGCAGGGGGCTGTGAACACTGAAGCTTTCTTT. Translating gives CASSWQGAVNTEAFF.